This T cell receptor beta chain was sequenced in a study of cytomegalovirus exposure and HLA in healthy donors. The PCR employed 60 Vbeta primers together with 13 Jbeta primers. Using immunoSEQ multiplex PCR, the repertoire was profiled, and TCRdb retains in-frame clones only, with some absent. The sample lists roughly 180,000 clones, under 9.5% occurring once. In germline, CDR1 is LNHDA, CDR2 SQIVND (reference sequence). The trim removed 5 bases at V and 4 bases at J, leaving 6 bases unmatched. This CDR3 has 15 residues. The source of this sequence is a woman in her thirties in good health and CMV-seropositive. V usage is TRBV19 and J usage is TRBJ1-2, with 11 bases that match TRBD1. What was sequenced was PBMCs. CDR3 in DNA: TGTGCCAGTAGTTTCGGACAGGGGGCCGGCTATGGCTACACCTTC. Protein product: CASSFGQGAGYGYTF.